These T cell receptor beta chains were read from a single sample in a study of radiotherapy plus CTLA-4 blockade in lung cancer. The method was immunoSEQ multiplex PCR; TCRdb's version includes in-frame clones alone and lacks a portion of them. The sample contains about 120,000 clones, around 89% of which appear only once. This material consisted of peripheral blood, taken from a patient treated with radiotherapy plus ipilimumab. These receptors all come from a human donor with non-small cell lung cancer that progressed on radiotherapy plus ipilimumab. CDR3s include the opening cysteine and the closing phenylalanine or tryptophan. The D gene is left open where the match is weak. The size of a clone is reported for some rows only, either as once, few or many, or as a class for expanded clones.

d_gene | j_gene | v_gene | abundance | len | CDR3aa | CDR3nt
. | TRBJ1-1 | TRBV29-1 | . | 11 | CSVETGISAFF | TGCAGCGTGGAAACAGGGATATCGGCTTTCTTT
TRBD1 | TRBJ2-7 | TRBV5-5 | . | 18 | CASSPVLRDRVVMYEQYF | TGTGCCAGCAGCCCGGTCCTCCGGGACAGGGTGGTGATGTACGAGCAGTACTTC
TRBD1 | TRBJ2-7 | TRBV7-8 | . | 16 | CASSLVGQAPLYEQYF | TGTGCCAGCAGCTTAGTGGGACAGGCCCCCCTCTACGAGCAGTACTTC
. | TRBJ2-7 | TRBV7-7 | few | 16 | CASSFQVVDRTYEQYF | TGTGCTAGCAGCTTCCAAGTAGTGGACCGTACCTACGAGCAGTACTTC
TRBD2 | TRBJ2-5 | TRBV5-4 | . | 17 | CASSLEGLAGGAETQYF | TGTGCCAGCAGCTTGGAGGGACTAGCGGGAGGGGCAGAGACCCAGTACTTC
. | TRBJ1-3 | TRBV9 | . | 16 | CASSRTPGTSGNTIYF | TGTGCCAGCAGCCGAACTCCAGGGACTTCTGGAAACACCATATATTTT
TRBD1 | TRBJ2-3 | TRBV9 | . | 14 | CASNNRGNTDTQYF | TGTGCCAGCAACAACAGGGGGAACACAGATACGCAGTATTTT
. | TRBJ2-3 | TRBV28 | . | 16 | CASRGMGRQLTDTQYF | TGTGCCAGCAGAGGGATGGGGAGACAGCTCACAGATACGCAGTATTTT
. | TRBJ2-1 | TRBV6-5 | . | 16 | CASSYLTPGAIREQFF | TGTGCCAGCAGTTACCTTACCCCCGGCGCGATACGTGAGCAGTTCTTC
. | TRBJ2-1 | TRBV6-5 | . | 15 | CASSYSFGGGLEQFF | TGTGCCAGCAGTTACTCGTTCGGGGGTGGTCTTGAGCAGTTCTTC
. | TRBJ2-2 | TRBV9 | . | 15 | CASREGRGNTGELFF | TGTGCCAGCAGAGAAGGACGGGGGAACACCGGGGAGCTGTTTTTT
. | TRBJ2-1 | TRBV19 | . | 14 | CASSDSGGYNEQFF | TGTGCCAGTAGTGATAGCGGAGGCTACAATGAGCAGTTCTTC
. | TRBJ2-5 | TRBV30 | . | 14 | CAWRPWLLKETQYF | TGTGCCTGGAGACCTTGGCTACTCAAAGAGACCCAGTACTTC
. | TRBJ1-5 | TRBV19 | . | 13 | CASSIWGLEPQHF | TGTGCCAGTAGTATCTGGGGGCTGGAGCCCCAGCATTTT
. | TRBJ1-3 | TRBV6-5 | once | 11 | CASPRGNTIYF | TGTGCCAGCCCGAGAGGAAACACCATATATTTT
. | TRBJ1-5 | TRBV18 | . | 15 | CASSPLQVSNQPQHF | TGTGCCAGCTCACCCCTCCAGGTTAGCAATCAGCCCCAGCATTTT
. | TRBJ2-1 | TRBV7-9 | . | 13 | CASSPALPGEQFF | TGTGCCAGCAGCCCTGCCCTGCCAGGTGAGCAGTTCTTC
. | TRBJ1-2 | TRBV5-8 | . | 15 | CASSLMGTVGYGYTF | TGTGCCAGCAGCTTAATGGGAACAGTGGGCTATGGCTACACCTTC
TRBD1 | TRBJ2-7 | TRBV5-4 | . | 14 | CASSLGGGLYEQYF | TGTGCCAGCAGCTTGGGAGGGGGCCTGTACGAGCAGTACTTC
. | TRBJ1-3 | TRBV5-1 | . | 16 | CASSLTESFAGNTIYF | TGCGCCAGCAGCTTGACAGAATCATTTGCTGGAAACACCATATATTTT
. | TRBJ1-4 | TRBV6-5 | . | 14 | CASSYSSPSEKLFF | TGTGCCAGCAGTTACTCAAGTCCTAGTGAAAAACTGTTTTTT
. | TRBJ1-1 | TRBV5-1 | few | 14 | CASSLANTDTEAFF | TGCGCCAGCAGCTTAGCAAACACGGACACTGAAGCTTTCTTT
. | TRBJ1-1 | TRBV14 | . | 14 | CASSRRGGNTEAFF | TGTGCCAGCAGCCGTCGAGGGGGTAACACTGAAGCTTTCTTT
. | TRBJ2-3 | TRBV5-1 | . | 16 | CASSWAGTDSTDTQYF | TGCGCCAGCAGCTGGGCCGGGACTGATAGCACAGATACGCAGTATTTT
TRBD2 | TRBJ2-5 | TRBV9 | . | 14 | CASSVGGGGETQYF | TGTGCCAGCAGCGTAGGCGGGGGAGGTGAGACCCAGTACTTC
. | TRBJ1-1 | TRBV7-8 | . | 13 | CASSLQENTEAFF | TGTGCCAGCAGCTTACAGGAGAACACTGAAGCTTTCTTT
. | TRBJ2-3 | TRBV7-3 | . | 17 | CASSLTPGGAGTDTQYF | TGTGCCAGCAGCTTAACCCCGGGCGGAGCGGGCACAGATACGCAGTATTTT
. | TRBJ1-1 | TRBV2 | . | 14 | CASSEAGWQVQAFF | TGTGCCAGCAGTGAAGCAGGTTGGCAGGTTCAAGCTTTCTTT
. | TRBJ2-3 | TRBV6-5 | . | 14 | CASRGWGSTDTQYF | TGTGCCAGCAGGGGCTGGGGGAGCACAGATACGCAGTATTTT
. | TRBJ2-7 | TRBV2 | . | 14 | CASSSERSSYEQYF | TGTGCCAGCAGTAGCGAACGGAGCTCCTACGAGCAGTACTTC
. | TRBJ1-5 | TRBV6-5 | . | 14 | CASAEGVGKQPQHF | TGTGCCAGCGCGGAGGGGGTGGGAAAGCAGCCCCAGCATTTT
TRBD2 | TRBJ2-2 | TRBV6-5 | . | 16 | CASSYLAGSSTGELFF | TGTGCCAGCAGTTATCTAGCGGGAAGTAGTACCGGGGAGCTGTTTTTT
TRBD2 | TRBJ2-3 | TRBV5-6 | . | 16 | CASARPLAGAGDTQYF | TGTGCCAGCGCCAGGCCCCTAGCGGGAGCTGGGGATACGCAGTATTTT
. | TRBJ1-2 | TRBV19 | few | 16 | CASSIGTDRTIYGYTF | TGTGCCAGTAGTATCGGGACGGATCGTACCATCTATGGCTACACCTTC
TRBD1 | TRBJ2-7 | TRBV11-3 | . | 12 | CASRQGANEQYF | TGTGCCAGCCGTCAGGGGGCCAACGAGCAGTACTTC
TRBD1 | TRBJ1-2 | TRBV5-3 | once | 14 | CARSLRQGEGGYTF | TGTGCCAGAAGCTTGAGGCAGGGGGAGGGTGGCTACACCTTC
. | TRBJ2-5 | TRBV18 | . | 13 | CASSHSSQETQYF | TGTGCCAGCTCCCACAGCTCCCAAGAGACCCAGTACTTC
. | TRBJ2-1 | TRBV18 | . | 15 | CASSPQAGVDNEQFF | TGTGCCAGCTCACCACAGGCAGGGGTCGACAATGAGCAGTTCTTC
TRBD2 | TRBJ2-3 | TRBV6-6 | . | 14 | CASIRLAGSDTQYF | TGTGCCAGCATTCGACTAGCGGGATCAGATACGCAGTATTTT
TRBD1 | TRBJ2-7 | TRBV30 | . | 13 | CAWSTTGFGEQYF | TGTGCCTGGAGCACGACAGGGTTCGGCGAGCAGTACTTC
TRBD2 | TRBJ2-5 | TRBV13 | . | 15 | CASSFSGRGQETQYF | TGTGCCAGCAGCTTTAGCGGGAGGGGGCAAGAGACCCAGTACTTC
. | TRBJ1-1 | TRBV2 | . | 14 | CASRPSGGETEAFF | TGTGCCAGCAGGCCCTCGGGGGGGGAAACTGAAGCTTTCTTT
. | TRBJ2-1 | TRBV9 | . | 15 | CASSVKASSYNEQFF | TGTGCCAGCAGCGTAAAGGCGAGCTCCTACAATGAGCAGTTCTTC
. | TRBJ2-5 | TRBV14 | . | 13 | CASSQGLIETQYF | TGTGCCAGCAGCCAAGGCCTCATAGAGACCCAGTACTTC
. | TRBJ2-1 | TRBV9 | . | 16 | CASSVGRGRHLNEQFF | TGTGCCAGCAGCGTAGGGAGGGGAAGGCACCTCAATGAGCAGTTCTTC
TRBD2 | TRBJ2-7 | TRBV6-5 | . | 13 | CASRASGAYEQYF | TGTGCCAGCAGAGCTAGCGGAGCCTACGAGCAGTACTTC
. | TRBJ2-3 | TRBV2 | . | 13 | CARGLVRGDTQYF | TGTGCCAGAGGTCTGGTTCGGGGTGATACGCAGTATTTT
. | TRBJ2-5 | TRBV5-1 | . | 14 | CASSLDGSQETQYF | TGCGCCAGCAGCTTGGATGGAAGCCAAGAGACCCAGTACTTC
. | TRBJ1-5 | TRBV11-1 | . | 15 | CASSQGDGPNQPQHF | TGTGCCAGCAGCCAGGGTGATGGTCCCAATCAGCCCCAGCATTTT
. | TRBJ1-6 | TRBV6-6 | . | 15 | CASSPLVEGKSPLHF | TGTGCCAGCAGCCCGCTGGTGGAGGGAAAGTCACCCCTCCACTTT
TRBD2 | TRBJ2-7 | TRBV2 | . | 15 | CASRPISGPSYEQYF | TGTGCCAGCAGACCTATTAGCGGGCCCTCCTACGAGCAGTACTTC
. | TRBJ2-1 | TRBV27 | . | 14 | CASSLSADRNEQFF | TGTGCCAGCAGTTTATCGGCGGATCGCAATGAGCAGTTCTTC
TRBD2 | TRBJ2-1 | TRBV5-6 | . | 16 | CASSWLTSGVGNEQFF | TGTGCCAGCAGCTGGCTGACTAGCGGGGTAGGAAATGAGCAGTTCTTC
TRBD2 | TRBJ2-6 | TRBV19 | . | 17 | CASSLAGGRSGANVLTF | TGTGCCAGTAGTCTAGCGGGAGGTCGCTCTGGGGCCAACGTCCTGACTTTC
. | TRBJ2-1 | TRBV2 | . | 14 | CASRSLRGYNEQFF | TGTGCCAGCAGGAGCCTGCGAGGGTACAATGAGCAGTTCTTC